The 6 T cell receptor beta chains reported below all come from one sample, sequenced in a study of cytomegalovirus exposure and HLA in healthy donors. It was with 60 Vbeta and 13 Jbeta primers that the PCR ran. Sequenced by immunoSEQ multiplex PCR; TCRdb stores in-frame clones only, minus some. This sample's clone table lists 80,000 to 100,000 clones. The sequenced material came from PBMCs. Receptors were obtained from a man between 50 and 59 years old in good health and CMV-seronegative.

The J gene is TRBJ2-7, the V gene TRBV9; TRBD2 agrees at 12 bases. This CDR3 has 14 residues. The ends lost 4 bases at V and 7 bases at J; junction bases unmatched: 6. Germline V gene data show CDR1 as SGDLS and CDR2 as YYNGEE. In DNA form, the CDR3 reads TGTGCCAGCAGCCTCGGACTAGCGGGGTGGGAGCAGTACTTC. It is translated as CASSLGLAGWEQYF.

V gene TRBV5-1 combines with J gene TRBJ2-7; TRBD2 might be the D (6 bases). The V gene lost 4 bases and the J gene lost 1 base, with 15 bases spanning the gap. Germline V CDR1 and CDR2: SGHRS, YFSETQ. CDR3 size: 15 residues. CDR3 protein: CASSALPGTSYEQYF. In DNA form, the CDR3 reads TGCGCCAGCAGCGCCCTACCGGGGACTTCCTACGAGCAGTACTTC.

The rearrangement links TRBV30 to TRBJ2-7, with D tentatively TRBD1 (6 bases). V was cut by 3 bases and J by 0 bases, with 15 bases left in between. The CDR3 is 15 amino acids. Germline values: CDR1 GTSNPN, CDR2 SVGIG (reference sequence). In DNA, the CDR3 is TGTGCCTGGAGATTTTCCTGGGACATCTCCTACGAGCAGTACTTC. Protein: CAWRFSWDISYEQYF.

The V call is TRBV10-1, the J call TRBJ2-3, with 10 bases matching TRBD2. The V gene's germline CDR1 is WNHNN and CDR2 SYGVQD (reference sequence). V dropped 6 bases and J dropped 1; count of bases not matched to a gene: 4. There are 15 residues in the CDR3. The chain's CDR3 is CASRDGTSGTDTQYF. The CDR3 nucleotides are TGCGCCAGCAGAGACGGGACTAGCGGCACAGATACGCAGTATTTT.

V gene TRBV4-2 combines with J gene TRBJ2-4; TRBD2 matches at 12 bases. Germline CDR1 reads LGHNA; CDR2 reads YNFKEQ. V trimming: 2 bases; J trimming: 5 bases; junction bases outside the gene matches: 4. The CDR3 is made up of 16 amino acids. The CDR3: CASSQPTSGGQNIQYF. The CDR3 DNA is TGTGCCAGCAGCCAACCGACTAGCGGGGGACAAAACATTCAGTACTTC.

This chain links TRBV2 with TRBJ2-2; perhaps TRBD1 as D (6 bases). CDR1 and CDR2 (germline): SNHLY, FYNNEI. The CDR3 totals 13 residues. V lost 4 bases and J 8 bases, leaving 11 bases between the germline ends. This chain's CDR3 is CASSAQGQGELFF. DNA of the CDR3: TGTGCCAGCAGTGCACAGGGTCAGGGGGAGCTGTTTTTT.